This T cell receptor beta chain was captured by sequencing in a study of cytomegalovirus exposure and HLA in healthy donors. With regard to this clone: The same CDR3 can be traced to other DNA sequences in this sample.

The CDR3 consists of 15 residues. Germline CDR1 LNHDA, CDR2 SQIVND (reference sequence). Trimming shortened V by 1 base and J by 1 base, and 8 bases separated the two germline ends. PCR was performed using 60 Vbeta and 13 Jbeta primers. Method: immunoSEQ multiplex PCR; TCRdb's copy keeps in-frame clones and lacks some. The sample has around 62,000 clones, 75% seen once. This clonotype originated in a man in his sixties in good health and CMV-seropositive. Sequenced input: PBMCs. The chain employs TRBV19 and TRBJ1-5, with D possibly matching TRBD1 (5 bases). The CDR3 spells CASSIGQGSNQPQHF. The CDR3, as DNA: TGTGCCAGTAGTATAGGGCAGGGAAGCAATCAGCCCCAGCATTTT.